This entry is about one TCR beta chain. CDR1 is KGHSH and CDR2 is LQKENI in the germline V gene. The CDR3 is 16 residues long. V lost 2 bases and J lost 9, with 17 bases in between. The assay was immunoSEQ multiplex PCR, and TCRdb's table has in-frame clones only and misses some. The data hold approximately 250,000 clones, with about 81% observed a single time. The data stem from a study of blood T cell repertoires in COVID-19. In the study overall: The analysed material was cDNA or gDNA that came from T cells, B-cell-depleted T cells, or PBMCs.

The clonotype comes from a man aged 25-40 years with acute COVID-19. V and J are TRBV18 and TRBJ1-6; D is unclear. The sequenced material came from PBMCs or T cells enriched from blood (not recorded which). The CDR3 region is CASSPDIGRGSSPLHF. The DNA of the CDR3 is TGTGCCAGCTCACCAGATATCGGGCGGGGTAGTTCACCCCTCCACTTT. Using reference TRBV18 and TRBJ1-6 for the parts outside the CDR3, the full variable domain is NAGVMQNPRHLVRRRGQEARLRCSPMKGHSHVYWYRQLPEEGLKFMVYLQKENIIDESGMPKERFSAEFPKEGPSILRIQQVVRGDSAAYFCASSPDIGRGSSPLHFGNGTRLTVT.